The TCR beta chain described here comes from a study of beta chain features in type 1 diabetes. This clone was seen only a few times. TCRB transcripts that were expressed got sequenced, as all of the isolated RNA had been reverse transcribed. Sequencing was performed with immunoSEQ multiplex PCR; in TCRdb, only in-frame clones are kept and a portion is missing. The top ten clones hold about 0.015% of a sample with around 330,000 clones, approximately 11% of them seen once. CDR3 size: 15 residues. Trimming left V 5 bases short and J 2 bases short, with 13 bases between. The germline CDR1 and CDR2 sequences are SGHVS and FQNEAQ.

What was sequenced was naive CD4+ T cells from blood. The clonotype comes from a woman in her 30s in good health. The chain couples TRBV7-8 to TRBJ1-5; a weak D match, TRBD1 (5 bases). The CDR3 loop is CASSTRRGGNQPQHF. CDR3 nucleotides: TGTGCCAGCAGCACTCGAAGGGGCGGCAATCAGCCCCAGCATTTT. The variable domain in full, with the rest retrieved from reference TRBV7-8 and TRBJ1-5, is GAGVSQSPRYKVAKRGQDVALRCDPISGHVSLFWYQQALGQGPEFLTYFQNEAQLDKSGLPSDRFFAERPEGSVSTLKIQRTQQEDSAVYLCASSTRRGGNQPQHFGDGTRLSIL.